Listed here are 25 T cell receptor beta chains from one sample, sequenced in a study of blood T cell repertoires in COVID-19. Method: immunoSEQ multiplex PCR; TCRdb's copy keeps in-frame clones and lacks some. This sample has about 200,000 clones, with under 90% found just once. Specimen: peripheral blood. These receptors all come from an older person with COVID-19, enrolled during active disease.

V gene TRBV3-1 (or the pseudogene TRBV3-2) combines with J gene TRBJ1-1; D unresolved. The V end lost 4 bases, the J end lost 2 bases, and 8 bases lay between the germline ends. Per germline, CDR1 LGHDT and CDR2 YNNKEL (reference sequence). The CDR3 runs 13 residues. This chain's CDR3 is CASSPSSNTEAFF. The CDR3 nucleotides read TGTGCCAGCAGCCCGAGTAGCAACACTGAAGCTTTCTTT.

This clone was observed once. As DNA, the CDR3 is TGCGCCAGCAGCTGGGGACAGGGGGGCCAAGAGACCCAGTACTTC. It translates to CASSWGQGGQETQYF. J is TRBJ2-5 and V is TRBV5-1; 11 bases line up with TRBD1. The ends lost 3 bases at V and 1 base at J; junction bases unmatched: 2. The CDR3 loop spans 15 amino acids. Germline CDR1 is SGHRS and CDR2 is YFSETQ.

The chain has TRBV30 and TRBJ2-7; tentative D call: TRBD1 (5 bases). CDR3 length equals 12 residues. V lost 7 bases to trimming and J lost 3 bases, with 13 bases between them. The germline V gene encodes CDR1 GTSNPN and CDR2 SVGIG (reference sequence). The CDR3 region is CAYSWTNYEQYF. In nucleotides, the CDR3 is TGTGCCTACTCCTGGACAAACTACGAGCAGTACTTC.

This sequence joins TRBV4-1 and TRBJ2-3; D not resolved. Germline CDR1 is MGHRA and CDR2 is YSYEKL. Trimming took off 4 bases at V and 3 bases at J, with 8 bases between the two ends. The CDR3 length is 13 residues. The CDR3 loop reads CASSPGATDTQYF. DNA of the CDR3: TGCGCCAGCAGCCCCGGAGCGACAGATACGCAGTATTTT.

The gene calls are TRBV19 and TRBJ2-7, with 10 bases that match TRBD1. Germline CDR1 reads LNHDA; CDR2 reads SQIVND (reference sequence). Germline trimming cut 0 bases from V and 4 bases from J; bases unmatched to any gene: 3. The CDR3 length is 15 residues. CDR3 sequence reads: CASSIDGTGVYEQYF. The CDR3 region has the DNA TGTGCCAGTAGTATAGACGGGACAGGGGTTTACGAGCAGTACTTC.

This clone was observed once. The chain combines TRBV15 with TRBJ2-7, with D possibly being TRBD1 (6 bases). Trimming pared 4 bases from V and 2 bases from J, leaving 15 bases between. There are 15 residues in the CDR3. Germline values: CDR1 LNHNV, CDR2 YYDKDF (reference sequence). The CDR3, as DNA: TGTGCCACCAGCAAGCCCGGGCAGGGGACCTACGAGCAGTACTTC. Protein: CATSKPGQGTYEQYF.

The J gene is TRBJ1-3, the V gene TRBV6-5; 8 bases fit TRBD1. The CDR3 extends over 15 amino acids. From germline, CDR1 is MNHEY and CDR2 SVGAGI. J gave up 5 bases and V 7 bases, and 10 bases lay outside the gene matches. CDR3 amino acids: CASILLDRGRNTIYF. DNA of the CDR3: TGTGCCAGCATCTTACTAGACAGGGGCAGAAACACCATATATTTT.

This chain uses TRBV28 with TRBJ2-7; TRBD2 might be the D (5 bases). V lost 1 base and J 0 bases, leaving 13 bases between the germline ends. From germline, CDR1 is MDHEN and CDR2 SYDVKM. The CDR3 has 16 residues. CDR3 loop: CASSLSIGENSYEQYF. For the CDR3, the DNA is TGTGCCAGCAGTTTATCCATCGGGGAGAACTCCTACGAGCAGTACTTC.

This clone was observed a single time. The gene calls are TRBV7-2 and TRBJ2-7, with 7 bases fitting TRBD1. CDR1 SGHTA and CDR2 FQGNSA come from the germline V gene. This CDR3 spans 15 amino acids. The trim removed 0 bases at V and 3 bases at J, leaving 5 bases unmatched. CDR3 sequence reads: CASSLAPGQNYEQYF. Written as DNA, the CDR3 is TGTGCCAGCAGCTTAGCGCCGGGACAGAACTACGAGCAGTACTTC.

The chain uses TRBV28 and TRBJ1-2; D not certain. Germline V gene lookup returns CDR1 MDHEN and CDR2 SYDVKM. V was pared by 10 bases and J by 2 bases, with 14 bases between. This CDR3 is 13 amino acids long. CDR3 sequence: CAIPGYWNYGYTF. CDR3 bases: TGTGCCATTCCAGGCTACTGGAACTATGGCTACACCTTC.

The chain employs TRBV15 and TRBJ1-1; 7 bases are shared with TRBD1. The germline V gene has CDR1 LNHNV and CDR2 YYDKDF (reference sequence). The CDR3 covers 15 residues. Unmatched junction bases numbered 3, after V lost 1 base and J lost 1 base. CDR3 region: CATSRAGTANTEAFF. CDR3 nucleotide sequence: TGTGCCACCAGCAGAGCTGGGACAGCGAACACTGAAGCTTTCTTT.

This chain joins TRBV5-1 and TRBJ1-1; TRBD1 might be the D (6 bases). The CDR3 covers 14 residues. Germline-derived CDR1 and CDR2 are SGHRS and YFSETQ. Trimming took 4 bases from V and 8 from J, leaving 18 bases between them. DNA for the CDR3: TGCGCCAGCAGCCGGTTCGGGACATGGGAGGAAGCTTTCTTT. Amino acids: CASSRFGTWEEAFF.

The chain employs TRBV28 and TRBJ1-6; maybe TRBD1 (5 bases). CDR1 is MDHEN, CDR2 SYDVKM, per germline. The CDR3 sequence is 14 residues long. V lost 6 bases and J 9 bases, leaving 15 bases between the germline ends. DNA of the CDR3: TGTGCCAGCAGGTCCCCACAGGCAGGTTCACCCCTCCACTTT. Amino acid sequence: CASRSPQAGSPLHF.

The genes are TRBV19 and TRBJ2-2, with D possibly being TRBD2 (6 bases). Germline loops: CDR1 LNHDA, CDR2 SQIVND (reference sequence). Trimming left V 5 bases short and J 4 bases short, with 14 bases between. CDR3 length: 15 amino acids. The CDR3 region is CASSSGGDLTGELFF. The CDR3 DNA is TGTGCCAGTAGTTCGGGCGGGGATCTCACCGGGGAGCTGTTTTTT.

The rearrangement joins TRBV4-1 to TRBJ1-5; D is possibly TRBD1 (5 bases). The CDR3 contains 15 residues. V lost 0 bases and J lost 3, with 9 bases in between. The germline V gene encodes CDR1 MGHRA and CDR2 YSYEKL. The CDR3: CASSQDDSPNQPQHF. CDR3 in DNA: TGCGCCAGCAGCCAAGATGACAGCCCCAATCAGCCCCAGCATTTT.

This chain joins TRBV2 and TRBJ1-1; D uncertain. CDR1 is SNHLY and CDR2 is FYNNEI in the germline V gene. Trimming cost V 4 bases and J 0 bases, with 6 bases left between them. The CDR3 loop spans 13 amino acids. CDR3 residues: CASSVAVNTEAFF. The CDR3 DNA is TGTGCCAGCAGTGTTGCAGTGAACACTGAAGCTTTCTTT.

This chain uses TRBV13 with TRBJ2-7; the match to TRBD2 covers 10 bases. Germline CDR1 reads PRHDT; CDR2 reads FYEKMQ (reference sequence). The CDR3 loop spans 18 amino acids. With 1 base clipped from V and 1 base from J, the junction kept 10 bases outside the gene matches. The CDR3 loop is CASSLEGSGRAGSYEQYF. DNA for the CDR3: TGTGCCAGCAGCTTAGAGGGCAGCGGGAGGGCAGGGTCCTACGAGCAGTACTTC.

This clone was detected only once. The chain joins TRBV6-5 to TRBJ1-4, with a tentative D call TRBD1 (5 bases). V lost 2 bases to trimming and J lost 5 bases, with 12 bases between them. Germline CDR1 reads MNHEY; CDR2 reads SVGAGI. The CDR3 contains 15 residues. This CDR3 reads CASSYDSNPNEKLFF. The CDR3 coding sequence is TGTGCCAGCAGTTACGACAGCAATCCGAATGAAAAACTGTTTTTT.

This chain connects TRBV19 to TRBJ1-5; D remains unclear. V dropped 4 bases and J dropped 0 bases, with 7 bases sitting between them. This CDR3 contains 14 residues. Germline V gene data show CDR1 as LNHDA and CDR2 as SQIVND (reference sequence). Written as DNA, the CDR3 is TGTGCCAGTAGTAAAGCGAATAGCAATCAGCCCCAGCATTTT. It encodes CASSKANSNQPQHF.

V usage is TRBV5-1 and J usage is TRBJ2-3; 8 positions match TRBD2. The CDR3 runs 18 residues. Germline CDR1 reads SGHRS; CDR2 reads YFSETQ. V lost 3 bases and J lost 0; bases outside the gene matches: 12. CDR3 in DNA: TGCGCCAGCAGCTACGGGGCGACTAGCGTCAGAAGCACAGATACGCAGTATTTT. Translated, it gives CASSYGATSVRSTDTQYF.

The chain carries TRBV2 and TRBJ1-2; TRBD1 matches at 9 bases. J lost 5 bases, V lost 6 bases, and 13 bases had no gene match. CDR1 and CDR2 (germline): SNHLY, FYNNEI. The CDR3 runs 16 residues. The CDR3 bases are TGTGCCAGCAGAGACGACAGGGGGACTACTGAATATGGCTACACCTTC. Its protein is CASRDDRGTTEYGYTF.

The J gene is TRBJ2-6, the V gene TRBV7-6; 9 nucleotides line up with TRBD2. Trimming at V came to 5 bases and at J to 3 bases, leaving 20 bases not matched to a gene. From germline, CDR1 is SGHVS and CDR2 FNYEAQ. The CDR3 contains 21 residues. The CDR3 here is CASSPPLGLAGRSGGANVLTF. As DNA, the CDR3 is TGTGCCAGCAGCCCACCACTAGGGCTAGCGGGGAGGTCTGGTGGGGCCAACGTCCTGACTTTC. Looking up the rest from reference TRBV7-6 and TRBJ2-6 gives the full variable domain: GAGVSQSPRYKVTKRGQDVALRCDPISGHVSLYWYRQALGQGPEFLTYFNYEAQQDKSGLPNDRFSAERPEGSISTLTIQRTEQRDSAMYRCASSPPLGLAGRSGGANVLTFGAGSRLTVL.

The V gene is TRBV6-5, the J gene TRBJ2-1; 7 bases fit TRBD2. Germline V gene sequence: CDR1 MNHEY, CDR2 SVGAGI. The CDR3 is 13 residues long. Trimming at V came to 8 bases and at J to 8 bases, leaving 9 bases not matched to a gene. For the CDR3, the DNA is TGTGCCAGCCTAGCGGATTATAACGATGAGCAGTTCTTC. Translation gives CASLADYNDEQFF.

This clone came up once. The chain has TRBV27 and TRBJ2-1, with 8 bases that match TRBD2. This CDR3 comprises 14 residues. Looked up from germline, CDR1 is MNHEY and CDR2 is SMNVEV (reference sequence). V dropped 7 bases and J dropped 5; count of bases not matched to a gene: 7. As DNA, the CDR3 is TGTGCCAGCACCCCTCGGGGGGGGAACAATGAGCAGTTCTTC. Protein product: CASTPRGGNNEQFF.

This sequence joins TRBV28 and TRBJ2-7; TRBD2 agrees at 8 bases. This CDR3 contains 16 residues. The germline CDR1 and CDR2 sequences are MDHEN and SYDVKM. The V gene end was trimmed by 8 bases and the J gene end by 4 bases; junction bases not matched to a gene: 16. CDR3 nucleotide sequence: TGTGCCAGCGGGGTAGTAGGGCCGGGAGGGTCGTACGAGCAGTACTTC. This encodes CASGVVGPGGSYEQYF. The variable domain in full, completed from reference TRBV28 and TRBJ2-7, reads DVKVTQSSRYLVKRTGEKVFLECVQDMDHENMFWYRQDPGLGLRLIYFSYDVKMKEKGDIPEGYSVSREKKERFSLILESASTNQTSMYLCASGVVGPGGSYEQYFGPGTRLTVT.